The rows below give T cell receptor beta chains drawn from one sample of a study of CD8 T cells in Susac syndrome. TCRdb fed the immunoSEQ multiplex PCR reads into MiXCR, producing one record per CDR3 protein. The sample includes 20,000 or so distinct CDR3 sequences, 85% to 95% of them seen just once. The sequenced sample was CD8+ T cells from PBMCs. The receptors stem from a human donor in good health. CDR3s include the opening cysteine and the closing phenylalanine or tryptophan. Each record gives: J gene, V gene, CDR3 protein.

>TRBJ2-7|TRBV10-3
CAIRDGQAAYEQYF
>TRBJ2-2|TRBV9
CASSAGLAGVVGELFF
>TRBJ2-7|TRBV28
CASSPQRELIEQYF
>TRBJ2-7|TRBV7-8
CASSLQTVSYEQYF
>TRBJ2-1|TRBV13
CASSLVGRLAGDNEQFF
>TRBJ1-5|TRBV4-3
CASSQDLGNQPQHF
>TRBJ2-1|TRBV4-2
CASSPDVREQFF
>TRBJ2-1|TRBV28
CASSSGRSYNEQFF
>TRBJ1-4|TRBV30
CAWDQTGATNEKLFF
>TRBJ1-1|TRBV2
CASTRGLVNTEAFF
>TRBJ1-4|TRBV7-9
CASSLSQGSEKLFF
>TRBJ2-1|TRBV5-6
CASSEGLAGTNEQFF
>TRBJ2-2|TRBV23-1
CASSQLELTGELFF
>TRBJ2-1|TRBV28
CASSQIGLAGHNEQFF
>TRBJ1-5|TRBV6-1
CASSSDPYSNQPQHF
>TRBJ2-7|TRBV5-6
CASSLVSSYEQYF
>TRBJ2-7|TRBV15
CATSRAEVSSYEQYF
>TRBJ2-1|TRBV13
CASSLDRTPTYNEQFF
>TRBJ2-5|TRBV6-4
CASSDYARGVLAVLRSQETQYF
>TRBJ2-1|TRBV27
CASSFKGPGWGWTSGYNEQFF
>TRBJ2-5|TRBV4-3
CASSQDVRGRETQYF
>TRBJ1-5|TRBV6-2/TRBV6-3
CASTTTDTINQPQHF
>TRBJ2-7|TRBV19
CASRGTGAYEQYF
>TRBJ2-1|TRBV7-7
CASSISGPPFNEQFF
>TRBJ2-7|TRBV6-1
CASSPGWVAGGYNEQYF
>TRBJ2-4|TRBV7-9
CASSLGGAVSDIQYF
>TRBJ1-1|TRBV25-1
CASSEWREMGTEAFF
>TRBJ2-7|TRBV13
CASSFWDRAYEQYF
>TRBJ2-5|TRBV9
CASSAQSTDQETQYF
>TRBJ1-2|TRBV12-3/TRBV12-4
CASNQQGRVDYGYTF
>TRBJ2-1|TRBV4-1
CASSHSRGNEQFF
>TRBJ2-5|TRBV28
CASIQDRDIETQYF
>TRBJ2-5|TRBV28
CASSLFEGAETQYF
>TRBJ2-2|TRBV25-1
CASSDAGQGTGELFF
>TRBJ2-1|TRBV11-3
CAIYMEGRDNEQFF
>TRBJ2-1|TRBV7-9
CASFGGFGEQFF
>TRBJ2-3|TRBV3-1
CASSQVLFRDTQYF
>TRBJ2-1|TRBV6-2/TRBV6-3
CASSEGGTSHSPNEQFF
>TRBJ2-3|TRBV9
CASSVGFTDTQYF
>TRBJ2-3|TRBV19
CASSIDRQHPTPLTDTQYF